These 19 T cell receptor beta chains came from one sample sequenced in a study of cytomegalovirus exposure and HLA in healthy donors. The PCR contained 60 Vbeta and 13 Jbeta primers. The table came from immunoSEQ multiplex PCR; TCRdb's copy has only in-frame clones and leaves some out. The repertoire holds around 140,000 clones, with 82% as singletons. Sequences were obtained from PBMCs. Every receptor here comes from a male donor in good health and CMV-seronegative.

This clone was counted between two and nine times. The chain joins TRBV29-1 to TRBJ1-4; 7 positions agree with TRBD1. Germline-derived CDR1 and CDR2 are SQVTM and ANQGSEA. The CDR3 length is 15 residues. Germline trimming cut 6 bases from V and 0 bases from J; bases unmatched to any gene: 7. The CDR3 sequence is CSVTQGQATNEKLFF. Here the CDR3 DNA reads TGCAGCGTCACCCAAGGACAGGCAACTAATGAAAAACTGTTTTTT.

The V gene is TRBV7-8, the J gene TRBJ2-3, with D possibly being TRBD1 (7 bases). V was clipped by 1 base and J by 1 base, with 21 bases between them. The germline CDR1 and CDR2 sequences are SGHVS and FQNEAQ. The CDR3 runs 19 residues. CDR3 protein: CASSLGSLRGAKGTDTQYF. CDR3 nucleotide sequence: TGTGCCAGCAGCTTAGGAAGCCTCAGGGGGGCAAAGGGCACAGATACGCAGTATTTT.

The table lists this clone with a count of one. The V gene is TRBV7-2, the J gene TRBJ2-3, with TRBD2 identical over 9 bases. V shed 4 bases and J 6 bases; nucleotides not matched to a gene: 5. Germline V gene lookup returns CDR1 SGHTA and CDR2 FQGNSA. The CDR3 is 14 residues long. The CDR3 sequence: CASSSLAGGDTQYF. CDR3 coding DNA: TGTGCCAGCAGCTCCCTCGCGGGGGGGGATACGCAGTATTTT.

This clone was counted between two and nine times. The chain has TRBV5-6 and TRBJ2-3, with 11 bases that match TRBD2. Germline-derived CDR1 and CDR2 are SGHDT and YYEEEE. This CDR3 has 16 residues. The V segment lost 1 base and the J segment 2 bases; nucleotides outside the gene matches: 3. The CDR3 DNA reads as TGTGCCAGCAGCTTGCTAGCGGGAGGACCCACAGATACGCAGTATTTT. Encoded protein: CASSLLAGGPTDTQYF.

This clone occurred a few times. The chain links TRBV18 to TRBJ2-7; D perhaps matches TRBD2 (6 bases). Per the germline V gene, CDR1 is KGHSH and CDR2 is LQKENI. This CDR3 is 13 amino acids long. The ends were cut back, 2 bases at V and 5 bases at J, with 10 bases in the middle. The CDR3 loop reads CASSPAGKDEQYF. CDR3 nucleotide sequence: TGTGCCAGCTCACCAGCGGGAAAGGACGAGCAGTACTTC.

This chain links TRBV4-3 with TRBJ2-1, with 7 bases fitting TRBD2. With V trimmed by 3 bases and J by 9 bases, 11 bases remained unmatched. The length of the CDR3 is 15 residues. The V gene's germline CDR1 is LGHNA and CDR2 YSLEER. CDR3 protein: CASSQGLKGGPEQFF. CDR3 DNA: TGCGCCAGCAGCCAGGGTCTAAAGGGAGGGCCTGAGCAGTTCTTC.

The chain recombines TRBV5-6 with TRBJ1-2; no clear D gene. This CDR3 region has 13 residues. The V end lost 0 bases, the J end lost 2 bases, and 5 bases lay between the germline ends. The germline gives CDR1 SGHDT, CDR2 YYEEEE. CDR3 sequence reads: CASSLDGNYGYTF. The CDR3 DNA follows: TGTGCCAGCAGCTTGGACGGGAACTATGGCTACACCTTC.

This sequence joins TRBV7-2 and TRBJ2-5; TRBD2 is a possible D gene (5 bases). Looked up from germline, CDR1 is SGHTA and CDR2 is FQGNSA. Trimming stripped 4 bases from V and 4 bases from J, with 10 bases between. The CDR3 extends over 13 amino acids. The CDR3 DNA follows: TGTGCCAGCAGCTCGAGGGAGAGAGAGACCCAGTACTTC. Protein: CASSSRERETQYF.

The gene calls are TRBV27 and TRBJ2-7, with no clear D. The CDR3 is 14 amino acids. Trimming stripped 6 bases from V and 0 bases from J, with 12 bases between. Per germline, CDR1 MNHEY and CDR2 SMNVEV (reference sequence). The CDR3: CASRSQIHSYEQYF. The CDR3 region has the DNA TGTGCCAGCAGGTCCCAGATACACTCCTACGAGCAGTACTTC.

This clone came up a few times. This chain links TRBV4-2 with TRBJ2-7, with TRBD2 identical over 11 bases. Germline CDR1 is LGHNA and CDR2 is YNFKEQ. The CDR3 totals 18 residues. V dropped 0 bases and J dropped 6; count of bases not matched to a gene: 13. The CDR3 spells CASSQDFRLAGGALEQYF. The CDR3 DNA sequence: TGTGCCAGCAGCCAAGATTTTCGGCTAGCGGGAGGTGCCCTCGAGCAGTACTTC.

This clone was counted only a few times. CDR3 in amino acids: CASSFTSGRATDTQYF. The CDR3 DNA follows: TGTGCCAGCAGCTTCACTAGCGGGAGGGCAACAGATACGCAGTATTTT. The V call is TRBV5-5, the J call TRBJ2-3, with TRBD2 matching 13 bases. The CDR3 is 16 amino acids. Trimming cost V 2 bases and J 3 bases; bases outside gene matches: 3. Germline V gene data show CDR1 as SGHKS and CDR2 as YYEKEE (reference sequence).

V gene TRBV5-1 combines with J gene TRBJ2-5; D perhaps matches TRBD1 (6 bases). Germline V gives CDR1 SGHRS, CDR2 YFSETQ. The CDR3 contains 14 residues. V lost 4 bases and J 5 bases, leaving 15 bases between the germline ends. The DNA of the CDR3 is TGCGCCAGCAGCCCGTCCACAGGGATCGAGACCCAGTACTTC. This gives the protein CASSPSTGIETQYF.

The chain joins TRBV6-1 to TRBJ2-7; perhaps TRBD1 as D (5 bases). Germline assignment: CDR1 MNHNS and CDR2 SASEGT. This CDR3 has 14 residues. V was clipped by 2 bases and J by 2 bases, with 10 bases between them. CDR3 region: CASSENQGAYEQYF. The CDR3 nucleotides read TGTGCCAGCAGTGAAAACCAGGGTGCCTACGAGCAGTACTTC.

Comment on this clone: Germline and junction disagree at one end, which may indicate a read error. The CDR3 reads CAIGSGLAGGTTYTQYF. The CDR3 DNA is TGTGCCATCGGTAGCGGACTAGCGGGGGGAACCACATATACGCAGTATTTT. The V call is TRBV10-3, the J call TRBJ2-3, with 14 bases identical to TRBD2. The CDR3 runs to 17 residues. Germline CDR1 reads ENHRY; CDR2 reads SYGVKD.

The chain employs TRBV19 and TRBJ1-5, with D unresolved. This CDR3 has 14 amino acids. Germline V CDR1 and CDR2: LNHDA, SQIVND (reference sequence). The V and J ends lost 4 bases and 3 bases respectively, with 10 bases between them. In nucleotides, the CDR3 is TGTGCCAGTAGTACTTTTCTTCCCAATCAGCCCCAGCATTTT. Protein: CASSTFLPNQPQHF.

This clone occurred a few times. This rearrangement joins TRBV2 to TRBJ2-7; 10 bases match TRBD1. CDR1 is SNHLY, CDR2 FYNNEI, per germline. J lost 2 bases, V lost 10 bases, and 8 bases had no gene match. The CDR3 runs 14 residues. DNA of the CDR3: TGTGCCACCTACGACAGGGGGCCTGCCTACGAGCAGTACTTC. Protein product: CATYDRGPAYEQYF.

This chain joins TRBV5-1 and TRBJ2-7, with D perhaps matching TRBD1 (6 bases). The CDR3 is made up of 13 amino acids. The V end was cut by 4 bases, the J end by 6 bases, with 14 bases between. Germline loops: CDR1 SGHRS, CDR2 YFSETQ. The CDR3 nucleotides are TGCGCCAGCAGCCCCGCGACAGGTGGCGAGCAGTACTTC. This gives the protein CASSPATGGEQYF.

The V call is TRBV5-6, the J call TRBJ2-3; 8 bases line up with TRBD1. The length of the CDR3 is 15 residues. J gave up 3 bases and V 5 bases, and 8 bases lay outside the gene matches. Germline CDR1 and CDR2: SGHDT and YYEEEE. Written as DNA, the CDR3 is TGTGCCAGCAGGGCTACGGACAGGGAAACAGATACGCAGTATTTT. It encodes CASRATDRETDTQYF. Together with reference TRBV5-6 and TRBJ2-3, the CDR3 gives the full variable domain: DAGVTQSPTHLIKTRGQQVTLRCSPKSGHDTVSWYQQALGQGPQFIFQYYEEEERQRGNFPDRFSGHQFPNYSSELNVNALLLGDSALYLCASRATDRETDTQYFGPGTRLTVL.

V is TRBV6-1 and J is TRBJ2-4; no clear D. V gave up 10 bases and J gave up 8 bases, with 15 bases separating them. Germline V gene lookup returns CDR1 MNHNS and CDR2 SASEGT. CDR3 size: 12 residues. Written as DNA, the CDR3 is TGTGCCACCTCTTGGTCCGCAGACATTCAGTACTTC. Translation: CATSWSADIQYF.